Listed here are 26 T cell receptor beta chains from one sample, sequenced in a study of control samples from healthy donors and cancer patients. Some clones are missing from TCRdb's copy, which holds only in-frame ones; the method was immunoSEQ multiplex PCR. The table records approximately 150,000 clones, under 95% of them present only once. The specimen sequenced was blood. The receptors stem from a man aged 18 to 30 in good health.

The chain is built from TRBV3-1 (or the pseudogene TRBV3-2) and TRBJ2-2; perhaps TRBD2 as D (5 bases). Germline V lookup: CDR1 LGHDT, CDR2 YNNKEL (reference sequence). The CDR3 extends over 15 amino acids. Trimming removed 8 bases from V and 3 bases from J, with 16 bases in between. CDR3 loop: CASQPPVGDTGELFF. The CDR3 coding sequence is TGTGCCAGCCAACCCCCGGTCGGGGACACCGGGGAGCTGTTTTTT.

This clone showed up just once. The chain is built from TRBV4-3 and TRBJ2-7; 8 bases are shared with TRBD1. Germline lookup yields CDR1 LGHNA and CDR2 YSLEER. The CDR3 consists of 14 residues. V was pared by 9 bases and J by 2 bases, with 9 bases of the junction left unmatched. The CDR3 DNA follows: TGCGCCAGTGACGGACAGGGAAGGCCCTACGAGCAGTACTTC. This encodes CASDGQGRPYEQYF.

The rearrangement joins TRBV7-8 to TRBJ2-7, with a weak D call TRBD1 (6 bases). There are 11 residues in the CDR3. Germline values: CDR1 SGHVS, CDR2 FQNEAQ. V was clipped by 5 bases and J by 6 bases, with 8 bases between them. The CDR3 nucleotides read TGTGCCAGCAGCGACAGGCGCGAGCAGTACTTC. Its translation is CASSDRREQYF.

About this clone: This specimen includes other DNA sequences encoding the same CDR3. The CDR3 bases are TGCGCCAGCAGCTTGGAGAGTTACACAGATACGCAGTATTTT. Protein: CASSLESYTDTQYF. J is TRBJ2-3 and V is TRBV5-1; no clear D gene. CDR1 and CDR2 (germline): SGHRS, YFSETQ. V gave up 0 bases and J gave up 2 bases, with 7 bases separating them. The CDR3 runs 14 residues.

The rearrangement links TRBV18 to TRBJ2-5, with a weak D call TRBD2 (6 bases). CDR3 length: 13 amino acids. Trimming cost V 6 bases and J 4 bases, with 12 bases left between them. CDR1 is KGHSH and CDR2 is LQKENI in the germline V gene. The CDR3 nucleotides read TGTGCCAGCTCCGACCCCGGGGGAGAGACCCAGTACTTC. The encoded protein is CASSDPGGETQYF.

A note on this clone: One end of the junction fails to match germline, which may point to a read error. The chain joins TRBV6-1 to TRBJ2-5; 7 bases are a match to TRBD1. The CDR3 is made up of 14 amino acids. Germline V gene lookup returns CDR1 MNHNS and CDR2 SASEGT. The CDR3 region is CASSEGGWQETQYF. The CDR3 coding sequence is TGTGCCAGCAGCGAAGGGGGCTGGCAAGAGACCCAGTACTTC.

The rearrangement links TRBV30 to TRBJ1-5, with D possibly TRBD1 on 6 matching bases. The CDR3 is 14 residues long. With 3 bases removed from V and 2 bases from J, the gap between germline ends came to 11 bases. Germline V lookup: CDR1 GTSNPN, CDR2 SVGIG (reference sequence). In DNA form, the CDR3 reads TGTGCCTGGAGAGGGGGACCCGGCAATCAGCCCCAGCATTTT. It is translated as CAWRGGPGNQPQHF.

This chain uses TRBV28 with TRBJ2-2, with D unclear. Trimming cost V 6 bases and J 5 bases, with 7 bases left between them. CDR1 MDHEN and CDR2 SYDVKM come from the germline V gene. The CDR3 contains 12 residues. The CDR3 nucleotides are TGTGCCAGCAGCCGGAGAACCGGGGAGCTGTTTTTT. Its translation: CASSRRTGELFF. Combining the CDR3 with reference TRBV28 and TRBJ2-2 gives the whole variable domain DVKVTQSSRYLVKRTGEKVFLECVQDMDHENMFWYRQDPGLGLRLIYFSYDVKMKEKGDIPEGYSVSREKKERFSLILESASTNQTSMYLCASSRRTGELFFGEGSRLTVL.

This rearrangement joins TRBV7-8 to TRBJ2-2; D is perhaps TRBD2 (6 bases). V gave up 4 bases and J gave up 4 bases, with 16 bases separating them. The germline V gene has CDR1 SGHVS and CDR2 FQNEAQ. The length of the CDR3 is 16 residues. CDR3 protein: CASSSRLDPLTGELFF. As DNA, the CDR3 is TGTGCCAGCAGCTCCCGACTAGATCCACTCACCGGGGAGCTGTTTTTT.

The chain is built from TRBV11-2 and TRBJ2-7; D is perhaps TRBD1 (5 bases). The length of the CDR3 is 19 residues. Trimming removed 0 bases at V and 2 bases at J, with 23 bases between. The germline V gene encodes CDR1 SGHAT and CDR2 FQNNGV. The CDR3 coding sequence is TGTGCCAGCAGCTTAGATCTAGGGCGGTCTAGGACAAGAGCCTACGAGCAGTACTTC. As protein: CASSLDLGRSRTRAYEQYF.

This clone was detected once. CDR3 DNA sequence: TGTGCCAGTAGTTCAAGATGGGAGGGTAGCACAGATACGCAGTATTTT. Amino acid sequence: CASSSRWEGSTDTQYF. This chain uses TRBV19 with TRBJ2-3; 7 positions match TRBD2. From germline, CDR1 is LNHDA and CDR2 SQIVND (reference sequence). V trimming: 5 bases; J trimming: 0 bases; junction bases outside the gene matches: 8. This CDR3 has 16 amino acids. The full variable domain, completed using reference TRBV19 and TRBJ2-3, is DGGITQSPKYLFRKEGQNVTLSCEQNLNHDAMYWYRQDPGQGLRLIYYSQIVNDFQKGDIAEGYSVSREKKESFPLTVTSAQKNPTAFYLCASSSRWEGSTDTQYFGPGTRLTVL.

This rearrangement joins TRBV6-2 or TRBV6-3 to TRBJ1-5; 7 nucleotides line up with TRBD1. This CDR3 spans 14 amino acids. CDR1 is MNHEY and CDR2 is SVGEGT in the germline V gene. The V segment lost 2 bases and the J segment 6 bases; nucleotides outside the gene matches: 4. CDR3 sequence (DNA): TGTGCCAGCAGTTACGACAGGGTCGGTCAGCCCCAGCATTTT. The encoded protein is CASSYDRVGQPQHF.

This chain uses TRBV29-1 with TRBJ2-7; D is perhaps TRBD1 or TRBD2 (5 bases each). The V end lost 3 bases, the J end lost 4 bases, and 19 bases lay between the germline ends. Germline V CDR1 and CDR2: SQVTM, ANQGSEA. The CDR3 covers 15 residues. CDR3 loop: CSVDGIDGTLYEQYF. The DNA for the CDR3 is TGCAGCGTTGACGGGATAGACGGGACGTTGTACGAGCAGTACTTC.

The rearrangement joins TRBV19 to TRBJ1-5, with D hard to call. This CDR3 comprises 14 residues. Trimming cost V 2 bases and J 3 bases, with 8 bases left between them. The germline gives CDR1 LNHDA, CDR2 SQIVND (reference sequence). The CDR3 reads CASSISSNNQPQHF. The DNA of the CDR3 is TGTGCCAGTAGTATATCCAGTAACAATCAGCCCCAGCATTTT.

The chain links TRBV10-2 to TRBJ1-5; 8 bases map to TRBD1. The V segment lost 5 bases and the J segment 6 bases; nucleotides outside the gene matches: 6. Germline values: CDR1 WSHSY, CDR2 SAAADI. The CDR3 is 14 residues long. The CDR3 sequence: CASSSRQGTQPQHF. CDR3 coding DNA: TGCGCCAGCAGTTCCAGACAGGGGACTCAGCCCCAGCATTTT.

The CDR3 region has the DNA TGTGCCAGCAGCCCCGCCAGGCACTACGAGCAGTACTTC. Its protein product is CASSPARHYEQYF. This sequence joins TRBV7-9 and TRBJ2-7; the D is unclear. CDR1 is SEHNR and CDR2 is FQNEAQ in the germline V gene (reference sequence). V gave up 5 bases and J gave up 3 bases, with 11 bases separating them. The CDR3 totals 13 residues.

This clone is medium-sized. The chain has TRBV28 and TRBJ2-7; TRBD1 might be the D (5 bases). The V gene lost 6 bases and the J gene lost 4 bases, with 13 bases spanning the gap. CDR1 and CDR2 from the germline V gene are MDHEN and SYDVKM. This CDR3 has 13 amino acids. For the CDR3, the DNA is TGTGCCAGCAGCGTAGGGGTCGGGTACGAGCAGTACTTC. The encoded protein is CASSVGVGYEQYF.

The V gene is TRBV9, the J gene TRBJ2-1; D may correspond to TRBD1 or TRBD2 (5 bases each). V shed 3 bases and J shed 0 bases, with 10 bases lying between them. The CDR3 is 15 amino acids. The germline V gene has CDR1 SGDLS and CDR2 YYNGEE. CDR3 amino acids: CASSGGSISYNEQFF. The CDR3 DNA is TGTGCCAGCAGCGGGGGGTCCATCTCCTACAATGAGCAGTTCTTC.

This sequence joins TRBV28 and TRBJ1-3; D is uncertain. In germline, CDR1 is MDHEN, CDR2 SYDVKM. The CDR3 contains 17 residues. The V and J ends lost 7 bases and 0 bases respectively, with 19 bases between them. CDR3 loop: CASTPAGRQFSGNTIYF. DNA of the CDR3: TGTGCCAGCACCCCTGCCGGGCGGCAATTCTCTGGAAACACCATATATTTT.

The chain has TRBV15 and TRBJ2-2; tentatively, D is TRBD2 (6 bases). The CDR3 extends over 17 amino acids. Deletions cut 0 bases from V and 2 bases from J, with 13 bases between. The V gene's germline CDR1 is LNHNV and CDR2 YYDKDF (reference sequence). The CDR3 DNA is TGTGCCACCAGCAGAGAAGGAGGGCCATCAAACACCGGGGAGCTGTTTTTT. Amino acid sequence: CATSREGGPSNTGELFF.

This clone was counted a single time. The chain combines TRBV28 with TRBJ2-2, with D uncertain. The CDR3 is made up of 15 amino acids. The germline V gene has CDR1 MDHEN and CDR2 SYDVKM. Trimming removed 1 base from V and 3 bases from J, with 9 bases in between. The CDR3 region has the DNA TGTGCCAGCAGTTTATCAAAAGGGTACACCGGGGAGCTGTTTTTT. Encoded protein: CASSLSKGYTGELFF.

The chain joins TRBV4-1 to TRBJ2-1, with TRBD2 matching 11 bases. CDR3 length: 15 amino acids. Germline trimming cut 6 bases from V and 9 bases from J; bases unmatched to any gene: 10. Germline V CDR1 and CDR2: MGHRA, YSYEKL. CDR3: CASSYLAGGGSEQFF. The CDR3, as DNA: TGCGCCAGCAGTTACCTAGCGGGAGGCGGGAGTGAGCAGTTCTTC.

The gene calls are TRBV10-3 and TRBJ2-1, with 7 bases aligning to TRBD2. The CDR3 loop spans 11 amino acids. The V gene end was trimmed by 9 bases and the J gene end by 6 bases; junction bases not matched to a gene: 2. Per germline, CDR1 ENHRY and CDR2 SYGVKD. CDR3 nucleotide sequence: TGTGCCATTGGGGGGGGCAATGAGCAGTTCTTC. Encoded protein: CAIGGGNEQFF.

This chain links TRBV27 with TRBJ1-1; weak D call: TRBD1 (6 bases). CDR1 and CDR2 (germline): MNHEY, SMNVEV (reference sequence). CDR3 length: 17 amino acids. V lost 8 bases to trimming and J lost 6 bases, with 28 bases between them. The CDR3 region is CASRTIQSQGKGAEAFF. CDR3 in DNA: TGTGCCAGCCGGACTATACAATCACAGGGCAAGGGCGCTGAAGCTTTCTTT.

The chain joins TRBV6-6 to TRBJ1-6; TRBD1 might be the D (6 bases). Germline V CDR1 and CDR2: MNHNY, SVGAGI (reference sequence). The CDR3 totals 15 residues. Between the trimmed V and J ends, which lost 4 bases and 5 bases, there was a span of 12 bases. CDR3 nucleotides: TGTGCCAGCAGTTTTACAGGGACGGATAATTCACCCCTCCACTTT. Translating gives CASSFTGTDNSPLHF.

CDR3 loop: CASSLYRGNTIYF. CDR3 sequence (DNA): TGTGCCAGCAGTTTATACAGGGGAAACACCATATATTTT. The chain links TRBV27 to TRBJ1-3; D perhaps matches TRBD1 (5 bases). The V and J ends lost 1 base and 4 bases respectively, with 5 bases between them. Germline V gives CDR1 MNHEY, CDR2 SMNVEV (reference sequence). CDR3 length: 13 residues.